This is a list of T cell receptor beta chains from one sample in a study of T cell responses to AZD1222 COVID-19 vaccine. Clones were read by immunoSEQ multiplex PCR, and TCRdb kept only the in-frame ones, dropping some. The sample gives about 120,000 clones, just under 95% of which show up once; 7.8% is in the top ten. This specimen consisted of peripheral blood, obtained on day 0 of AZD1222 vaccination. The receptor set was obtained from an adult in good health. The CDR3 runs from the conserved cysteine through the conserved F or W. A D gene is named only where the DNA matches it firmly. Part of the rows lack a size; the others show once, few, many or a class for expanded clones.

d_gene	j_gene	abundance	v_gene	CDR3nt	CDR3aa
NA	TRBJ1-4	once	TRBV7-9	TGTGCCAGCAGCTTAGAAAAACTGTTTTTT	CASSLEKLFF
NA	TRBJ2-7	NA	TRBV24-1	TGTGCCACCAGTGATCAGGGTAGCGACGAGCAGTACTTC	CATSDQGSDEQYF
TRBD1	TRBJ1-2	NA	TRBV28	TGTGCCAGCGGTACGGACAGGACCTATGGCTACACCTTC	CASGTDRTYGYTF
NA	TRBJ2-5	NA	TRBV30	TGTGCCTGGAGTGTCAGGACCCGGGAGACCCAGTACTTC	CAWSVRTRETQYF
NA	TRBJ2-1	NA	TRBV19	TGTGCCAGTACCCCCGGTGGGGTAGGCGAGCAGTTCTTC	CASTPGGVGEQFF
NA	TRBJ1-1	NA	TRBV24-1	TGTGCCACCAGTGATTCCAGGGTGAACACTGAAGCTTTCTTT	CATSDSRVNTEAFF
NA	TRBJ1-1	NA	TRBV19	TGTGCCAGTAGCCCCGTGGTGGGCACTGAAGCTTTCTTT	CASSPVVGTEAFF
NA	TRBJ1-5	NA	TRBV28	TGTGCCAGCATCTGGGGGGGCAATCAGCCCCAGCATTTT	CASIWGGNQPQHF
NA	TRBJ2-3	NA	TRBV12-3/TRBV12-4	TGTGCCAGCAGTTTTAGGTTAGATACGCAGTATTTT	CASSFRLDTQYF
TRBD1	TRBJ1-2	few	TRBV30	TGTGCCTGGAGATTACCCGGGACAGCATTAAACTATGGCTACACCTTC	CAWRLPGTALNYGYTF
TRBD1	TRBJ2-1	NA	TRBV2	TGTGCCCCCTGGCCCGACAGGGTTGAGGGTGAGCAGTTCTTC	CAPWPDRVEGEQFF
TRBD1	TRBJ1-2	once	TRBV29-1	TGCAGCGTTGTAACAGGGGAAGGCTACACCTTC	CSVVTGEGYTF
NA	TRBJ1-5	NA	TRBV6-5	TGTGCCAGCAGTTACTCGCAGGGGCCTAATCAGCCCCAGCATTTT	CASSYSQGPNQPQHF
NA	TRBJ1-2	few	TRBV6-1	TGTGCCAGCAGTGAAGGCCCCGGGAATCGCTATGGCTACACCTTC	CASSEGPGNRYGYTF
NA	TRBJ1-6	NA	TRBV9	TGTGCCAGCAGCGACACTCACAGGGCGGTAGACAATTCACCCCTCCACTTT	CASSDTHRAVDNSPLHF
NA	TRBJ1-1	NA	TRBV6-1	TGTGCCAGCAGTGAACTCAATGGGGAGACTGAAGCTTTCTTT	CASSELNGETEAFF
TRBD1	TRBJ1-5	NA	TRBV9	TGTGCCAGCAGCCCGGACAGGGGAAATCAGCCCCAGCATTTT	CASSPDRGNQPQHF
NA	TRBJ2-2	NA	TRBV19	TGTGCCAGTAGCCTGAGACTATCGAACACCGGGGAGCTGTTTTTT	CASSLRLSNTGELFF
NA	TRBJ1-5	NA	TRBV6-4	TGTGCCAGCAACAACAGTTCTAGCAATCAGCCCCAGCATTTT	CASNNSSSNQPQHF
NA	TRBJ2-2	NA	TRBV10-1	TGCGCCAGCAACAAGGGGAGCTCGAGCACCGGGGAGCTGTTTTTT	CASNKGSSSTGELFF
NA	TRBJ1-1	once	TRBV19	TGTGCCAGTAGGGCAGGGATGAACACTGAAGCTTTCTTT	CASRAGMNTEAFF
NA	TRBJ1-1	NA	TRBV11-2	TGTGCCAGCAGCTTAGGGGATCTTAGGGTTGAAGCTTTCTTT	CASSLGDLRVEAFF
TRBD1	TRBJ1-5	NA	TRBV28	TGTGCCAGCAGTTTTTCGGGAGGGACAGGGGGTCAGCATTTT	CASSFSGGTGGQHF
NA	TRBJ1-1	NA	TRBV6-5	TGTGCCAGCAGTCCTCCGGATTGGGGGACTGAAGCTTTCTTT	CASSPPDWGTEAFF
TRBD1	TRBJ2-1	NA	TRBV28	TGTGCCAGGACCGGGACAGGGGTCGATGAGCAGTTCTTC	CARTGTGVDEQFF
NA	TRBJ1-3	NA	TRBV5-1	TGCGCCAGCAGCTTGATGGGGGAAAGTGGAAACACCATATATTTT	CASSLMGESGNTIYF
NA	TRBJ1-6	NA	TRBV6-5	TGTGCCAGCAGTTACTCGGATAATTCACCCCTCCACTTT	CASSYSDNSPLHF
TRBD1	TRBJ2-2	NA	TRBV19	TGTGCCAGTAGTGCCCCGACAGGGGGAGCCACCGGGGAGCTGTTTTTT	CASSAPTGGATGELFF
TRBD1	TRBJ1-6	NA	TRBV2	TGTGCCAGCAGGGGAGGGACAGGGGGTTCACCCCTCCACTTT	CASRGGTGGSPLHF
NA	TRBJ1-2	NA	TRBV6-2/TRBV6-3	TGTGCCAGCAGTTACTTCCCGGGAGACTATGGCTACACCTTC	CASSYFPGDYGYTF
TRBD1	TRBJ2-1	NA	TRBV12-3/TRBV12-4	TGTGCCAGCAGTGGAACAGGGGCCCATGAGCAGTTCTTC	CASSGTGAHEQFF
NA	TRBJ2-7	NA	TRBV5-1	TGCGCCAGCAGCTTAGGTGGGGACTCCTACGAGCAGTACTTC	CASSLGGDSYEQYF
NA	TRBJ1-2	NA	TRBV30	TGTGCCTGGAGAGGCCTCAACTATGGCTACACCTTC	CAWRGLNYGYTF
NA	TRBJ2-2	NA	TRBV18	TGTGCCAGCTCACCCGTCCCCCTCGGCACCGGGGAGCTGTTTTTT	CASSPVPLGTGELFF
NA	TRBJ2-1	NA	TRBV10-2	TGCGCCTCCGGGGCGGTTTACAATGAGCAGTTCTTC	CASGAVYNEQFF
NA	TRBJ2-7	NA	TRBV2	TGTGCCAGCATCGGGACAACCTACGAGCAGTACTTC	CASIGTTYEQYF
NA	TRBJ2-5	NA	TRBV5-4	TGTGCCAGCAGCTTGGGAGGGGGCCAAGAGACCCAGTACTTC	CASSLGGGQETQYF
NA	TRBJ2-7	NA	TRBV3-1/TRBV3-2	TGTGCCAGCAGAATAAGTCTAGAGGCGGGCGAGCAGTACTTC	CASRISLEAGEQYF
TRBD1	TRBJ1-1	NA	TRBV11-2	TGTGCCAGCAGCCCAAACCCAGGGGGAAAGAACACTGAAGCTTTCTTT	CASSPNPGGKNTEAFF
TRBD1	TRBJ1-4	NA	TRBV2	TGTGCCAGCAGTGCCTCCGGGACAGAGGCTGAAAAACTGTTTTTT	CASSASGTEAEKLFF
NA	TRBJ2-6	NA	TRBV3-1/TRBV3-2	TGTGCCAGCAGCCGGGGCTCTGGGGCCAACGTCCTGACTTTC	CASSRGSGANVLTF
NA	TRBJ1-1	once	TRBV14	TGTGCCAGCAGCCAAGAAAGGGGGTATTCTGAAGCTTTCTTT	CASSQERGYSEAFF
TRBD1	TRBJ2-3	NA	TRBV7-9	TGTGCCAGCAGCTACCGAAGGGGGCTCCACACAGATACGCAGTATTTT	CASSYRRGLHTDTQYF
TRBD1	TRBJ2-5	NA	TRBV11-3	TGTGCCAGCAGCTTGACAGGGATTGGGACCCAGTACTTC	CASSLTGIGTQYF
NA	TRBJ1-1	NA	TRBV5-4	TGTGCCAGCAGCGACGTAGGACCGAACACTGAAGCTTTCTTT	CASSDVGPNTEAFF